The 22 T cell receptor beta chains listed next were all sequenced from one sample in a study of neurological immune-mediated disorders. The time point denotes: longitudinal time-point 2. A single record per CDR3 protein comes from TCRdb applying MiXCR to the 5' RACE reads. The profile shows under 100,000 distinct CDR3 sequences, around 13% of them singletons. Sequenced sample: PBMCs. The receptors derive from a female donor with HTLV-1-associated myelopathy (HAM/TSP).

Within the sample, this clonotype is medium-sized. The chain has TRBV6-5 and TRBJ2-6; perhaps TRBD2 as D (6 bases). The CDR3 covers 18 residues. Germline V gene sequence: CDR1 MNHEY, CDR2 SVGAGI. Trimming took off 0 bases at V and 0 bases at J, with 12 bases between the two ends. In nucleotides, the CDR3 is TGTGCCAGCAGTTACTCTGGGGGAGGCCTCTCTGGGGCCAACGTCCTGACTTTC. Translated: CASSYSGGGLSGANVLTF.

This clonotype was counted at least ten times. The J gene is TRBJ2-1, the V gene TRBV20-1; D not certain. Germline V gene lookup returns CDR1 DFQATT and CDR2 SNEGSKA (reference sequence). This CDR3 has 15 residues. Deletions cut 6 bases from V and 2 bases from J, with 17 bases between. In DNA, the CDR3 is TGCAGTGCCACAGACCCCGTTGTTCCCTACAATGAGCAGTTCTTC. It encodes CSATDPVVPYNEQFF.

Of note for this clonotype: The junction differs from germline at one of its ends, possibly a read error. V and J are TRBV12-3 or TRBV12-4 and TRBJ2-3; weak D call: TRBD2 (6 bases). The length of the CDR3 is 16 residues. For the CDR3, the DNA is TGTGCCAGCAGTTCTGGAAAGAGGGCCGGGGGAGATATGCAGTATTTT. Amino acid sequence: CASSSGKRAGGDMQYF.

The sample holds many counts of this clonotype. This chain uses TRBV5-1 with TRBJ2-7, with D possibly being TRBD1 or TRBD2 (6 bases each). Germline assignment: CDR1 SGHRS and CDR2 YFSETQ. Trimming shortened V by 5 bases and J by 5 bases, and 17 bases separated the two germline ends. The CDR3 has 14 residues. The CDR3, as DNA: TGCGCCAGCAGGACAACCGGGGGCGGAGACGAGCAGTACTTC. This translates into CASRTTGGGDEQYF.

The V and J genes are TRBV19 and TRBJ2-6; D remains ambiguous. The V end was cut by 7 bases, the J end by 2 bases, with 12 bases between. Germline values: CDR1 LNHDA, CDR2 SQIVND (reference sequence). The CDR3 is 15 residues long. CDR3 region: CASKRWVTGANVLTF. The CDR3 DNA is TGTGCCAGTAAGAGATGGGTTACTGGGGCCAACGTCCTGACTTTC. Based on the CDR3 plus reference TRBV19 and TRBJ2-6, the full variable domain is DGGITQSPKYLFRKEGQNVTLSCEQNLNHDAMYWYRQDPGQGLRLIYYSQIVNDFQKGDIAEGYSVSREKKESFPLTVTSAQKNPTAFYLCASKRWVTGANVLTFGAGSRLTVL.

This clonotype has ten or more counts. V and J are TRBV24-1 and TRBJ2-5; 9 bases line up with TRBD1. V was pared by 4 bases and J by 5 bases, with 7 bases of the junction left unmatched. Germline V gene data show CDR1 as KGHDR and CDR2 as SFDVKD. This CDR3 has 15 amino acids. CDR3 in amino acids: CATSEGTGHEETQYF. In DNA form, the CDR3 reads TGTGCCACCAGTGAAGGGACAGGGCACGAGGAGACCCAGTACTTC.

This clonotype was counted many times. The CDR3 nucleotides are TGTGCCAGCAGCCGCGGACGGTCCTATGGCTACACCTTC. Amino acids: CASSRGRSYGYTF. The rearrangement uses TRBV6-2 or TRBV6-3 and TRBJ1-2; D unresolved. Germline lookup yields CDR1 MNHEY and CDR2 SVGEGT. The CDR3 is made up of 13 amino acids. Trimming took off 6 bases at V and 4 bases at J, with 12 bases between the two ends.

This clonotype occurred many times. The CDR3 here is CASSPGGYNEQFF. For the CDR3, the DNA is TGTGCCAGCAGCCCTGGGGGGTACAATGAGCAGTTCTTC. The chain joins TRBV7-8 to TRBJ2-1, with D perhaps TRBD2 (6 bases). CDR3 length: 13 amino acids. CDR1 and CDR2 from the germline V gene are SGHVS and FQNEAQ. Trimming took 5 bases from V and 4 from J, leaving 9 bases between them.

This clonotype was counted ten times or more. V usage is TRBV9 and J usage is TRBJ1-5, with 9 nucleotides matching TRBD1. CDR1 is SGDLS and CDR2 is YYNGEE in the germline V gene. The V segment lost 3 bases and the J segment 6 bases; nucleotides outside the gene matches: 13. The CDR3 is made up of 17 amino acids. The DNA for the CDR3 is TGTGCCAGCAGCGCCGGGACAGGGTCGATCTCAGGTCAGCCCCAGCATTTT. It encodes CASSAGTGSISGQPQHF.

The sample holds many counts of this clonotype. This chain connects TRBV27 to TRBJ1-2, with 8 bases that match TRBD1. CDR3 size: 17 residues. Germline trimming cut 3 bases from V and 3 bases from J; bases unmatched to any gene: 12. Germline values: CDR1 MNHEY, CDR2 SMNVEV (reference sequence). The CDR3 DNA reads TGTGCCAGCAGTTTGTTTTCCGGGCGGACAGGGTACTATGGCTACACCTTC. It yields the protein CASSLFSGRTGYYGYTF.

This clonotype was detected many times. The V call is TRBV5-8, the J call TRBJ1-1; 9 bases map to TRBD1. The V gene end was trimmed by 0 bases and the J gene end by 4 bases; junction bases not matched to a gene: 10. CDR1 is SGHTS, CDR2 YDEGEE, per germline. This CDR3 has 17 amino acids. The CDR3 nucleotides read TGTGCCAGCAGCTTGGTTCCGGGACAGGGAGCGGGCACTGAAGCTTTCTTT. This gives the protein CASSLVPGQGAGTEAFF.

This clonotype was observed at least ten times. The rearrangement links TRBV11-2 to TRBJ2-7; 9 positions agree with TRBD1. This CDR3 has 15 residues. Germline assignment: CDR1 SGHAT and CDR2 FQNNGV. Trimming removed 1 base from V and 4 bases from J; junction bases left unmatched: 5. CDR3 sequence: CASSLVGQGFYEQYF. CDR3 DNA: TGTGCCAGCAGCTTAGTGGGACAGGGTTTTTACGAGCAGTACTTC.

This clonotype has at least ten counts. The V and J genes are TRBV5-1 and TRBJ2-7; the match to TRBD1 covers 8 bases. This CDR3 contains 13 residues. From germline, CDR1 is SGHRS and CDR2 YFSETQ. Trimming removed 7 bases from V and 1 base from J; junction bases left unmatched: 4. CDR3: CASRTGYSYEQYF. CDR3 sequence (DNA): TGCGCCAGCCGGACAGGGTATTCCTACGAGCAGTACTTC. The whole variable domain, filled in from reference TRBV5-1 and TRBJ2-7, reads KAGVTQTPRYLIKTRGQQVTLSCSPISGHRSVSWYQQTPGQGLQFLFEYFSETQRNKGNFPGRFSGRQFSNSRSEMNVSTLELGDSALYLCASRTGYSYEQYFGPGTRLTVT.

The chain couples TRBV28 to TRBJ2-2; 7 nucleotides agree with TRBD1. V dropped 6 bases and J dropped 7; count of bases not matched to a gene: 17. CDR1 MDHEN and CDR2 SYDVKM come from the germline V gene. CDR3 size: 17 residues. The CDR3 bases are TGTGCCAGCAGATCCACCCGACAGGGAAGGAGCAGCGGGGAGCTGTTTTTT. It codes for CASRSTRQGRSSGELFF.

There are many counts of this clonotype. The chain links TRBV6-2 or TRBV6-3 to TRBJ2-3; D gene ambiguous. This CDR3 has 13 residues. Trimming cost V 2 bases and J 2 bases, with 5 bases left between them. CDR1 and CDR2 (germline): MNHEY, SVGEGT. CDR3 bases: TGTGCCAGCAGTTACCGACTCACAGATACGCAGTATTTT. It yields the protein CASSYRLTDTQYF.

This clonotype was counted ten times or more. The chain is built from TRBV28 and TRBJ2-1; 16 positions agree with TRBD2. The junction had 9 bases not matched to a gene; V was cut back by 2 bases and J by 14 bases. CDR1 MDHEN and CDR2 SYDVKM come from the germline V gene. The CDR3 is made up of 16 amino acids. CDR3 bases: TGTGCCAGCAGTTTAATCGGGACTAGCGGGGGGGCCTTTAAGTTCTTC. Amino acid sequence: CASSLIGTSGGAFKFF.

This clonotype has more than one count but fewer than ten. A much bigger clone sits one base away, suggesting this may be a read error. The V and J genes are TRBV4-1 and TRBJ2-1; D remains unclear. This CDR3 region has 14 residues. Germline V gene sequence: CDR1 MGHRA, CDR2 YSYEKL. V gave up 7 bases and J gave up 1 base, with 11 bases separating them. The CDR3 sequence: CASNQPHSYNEQFF. The CDR3 DNA reads as TGCGCCAGCAACCAGCCCCATTCCTACAATGAGCAGTTCTTC.

In this sample, this clonotype turned up many times. This chain joins TRBV28 and TRBJ2-1, with TRBD2 as a possible D gene (7 bases). Germline V gene sequence: CDR1 MDHEN, CDR2 SYDVKM. The CDR3 totals 16 residues. The germline V and J ends were trimmed by 5 bases and 5 bases, with 19 bases remaining between them. The CDR3 loop reads CASSKYGRGLHNEQFF. In nucleotides, the CDR3 is TGTGCCAGCAGTAAATACGGGCGGGGGCTCCACAATGAGCAGTTCTTC.

This clonotype was counted at least ten times. The rearrangement uses TRBV5-1 and TRBJ1-5, with D hard to call. This CDR3 contains 13 residues. Germline V gives CDR1 SGHRS, CDR2 YFSETQ. Trimming took 2 bases from V and 5 from J, leaving 8 bases between them. The CDR3 DNA sequence: TGCGCCAGCAGCTTTGGGCCTGATCAGCCCCAGCATTTT. It translates to CASSFGPDQPQHF.

This clonotype was detected ten times or more. The chain joins TRBV4-2 to TRBJ2-7; TRBD2 might be the D (6 bases). The CDR3 has 15 amino acids. The V end was cut by 1 base, the J end by 3 bases, with 13 bases between. Germline CDR1 LGHNA, CDR2 YNFKEQ. The CDR3 spells CASSQVRGLNYEQYF. The CDR3 DNA is TGTGCCAGCAGCCAAGTTCGGGGACTGAACTACGAGCAGTACTTC.

This clonotype was detected only once. This chain joins TRBV18 and TRBJ2-1, with 9 bases identical to TRBD1. The germline V gene has CDR1 KGHSH and CDR2 LQKENI. The CDR3 has 17 amino acids. V lost 1 base to trimming and J lost 2 bases; unmatched junction nucleotides: 6. The CDR3 sequence is CASSPLPGQGTYNEQFF. CDR3 nucleotide sequence: TGTGCCAGCTCACCACTCCCGGGACAGGGAACCTACAATGAGCAGTTCTTC.

A note on this clonotype: The CDR3 does not close with the conserved phenylalanine or tryptophan, likely indicating a read error. The genes are TRBV29-1 and TRBJ2-1, with 9 bases that match TRBD1. Germline-derived CDR1 and CDR2 are SQVTM and ANQGSEA. The CDR3 covers 14 residues. V lost 6 bases, J lost 12 bases, and 15 bases stayed unmatched. The CDR3 DNA reads as TGCAGCGTAGCAACCGGGACAGGGATTCAGACGCAGTTCTTA. It is translated as CSVATGTGIQTQFL.